This T cell receptor (beta chain) was captured by sequencing in a study of cytomegalovirus exposure and HLA in healthy donors. Overall study results and limits: A few V segments could not be told apart, such as TRBV6-2 and TRBV6-3, and were left out. What TCR beta sequences reportedly achieved was accurate prediction of HLA-A and HLA-B alleles in most subjects. About 87% or about 30% of the time was how often most TCR beta V segments were productive, according to an earlier analysis.

The CDR3 consists of 13 residues. Per germline, CDR1 MNHNS and CDR2 SASEGT. PCR was performed using 60 Vbeta and 13 Jbeta primers. Profiling relied on immunoSEQ multiplex PCR, and the TCRdb table lists in-frame clones only, not all of them. The repertoire includes 100,000 to 150,000 clones, approximately 86% of them detected once, and 1.5% to 2% sits in the top ten. Regarding this clone: No antigen is known for it.

Donors counted as nominally healthy when sampled, yet unrecorded immune exposures were likely. This TCR derives from a boy aged 5 to 17 in good health and CMV-seronegative. The sequencing input was PBMCs. The chain has TRBV6-1 and TRBJ2-5, with a tentative D call TRBD1 (5 bases). Gene TRBJ2-7 matches the end of the DNA better, so the J call may be wrong. CDR3 in amino acids: CASISTVPYEQYF. Written as DNA, the CDR3 is TGTGCCAGCATCTCGACAGTCCCCTACGAGCAGTACTTC.